What follows describes a single T cell receptor beta chain. Its antigen is as yet unknown. This record comes from a study of early T cells in non-severe SARS-CoV-2 infection. Study-wide context: Investigators sequenced bulk RNA drawn from unsorted whole blood, and chains remained unpaired.

TCRdb re-analysed the 5' RACE reads in MiXCR, keeping a single row per CDR3 protein. The data contain about 31,000 distinct CDR3 sequences, roughly 6.6% of them singletons. Trimming took off 2 bases at V and 5 bases at J, with 7 bases between the two ends. The CDR3 has 12 residues. Per germline, CDR1 DFQATT and CDR2 SNEGSKA (reference sequence). Study outcomes and limitations: Anti-spike CD8 responses were favored in VDJdb matching, and private and CD4 specificities were missed.

The sequencing used whole blood, collected at baseline. The sequence derives from an adult who was a healthcare worker with PCR-confirmed SARS-CoV-2 infection or an uninfected control (not recorded which). The V gene is TRBV20-1, the J gene TRBJ2-1, with D possibly being TRBD1 (5 bases). CDR3 residues: CSARRGNNEQFF. For the CDR3, the DNA is TGCAGTGCTAGAAGGGGAAACAATGAGCAGTTCTTC.